One sample yielded the 6 T cell receptor beta chains listed below, sequenced in a study of identical twins. From the 5' RACE reads, TCRdb called clonotypes with MiXCR, one entry per CDR3 protein. Counted here are some 200,000 distinct CDR3 sequences, more than 6.5% occurring once; the ten biggest clones make up around 2.1%. The same data also went into a second study, on yellow fever vaccine responses in identical twins.

Sequenced material: memory (CD45RO+) T cells sorted from blood. The receptors derive from a woman aged 18-30 years in good health.

The rearrangement uses TRBV5-4 and TRBJ2-5; TRBD1 might be the D (6 bases). This CDR3 comprises 14 residues. Trimming left V 3 bases short and J 5 bases short, with 14 bases between. Germline loops: CDR1 SGHNT, CDR2 YYREEE (reference sequence). This CDR3 is CASSSQGWGETQYF. The CDR3 coding sequence is TGTGCCAGCAGCTCACAGGGTTGGGGGGAGACCCAGTACTTC.

This clonotype was seen a handful of times. The chain recombines TRBV7-9 with TRBJ2-1, with D unclear. The germline CDR1 and CDR2 sequences are SEHNR and FQNEAQ (reference sequence). There are 15 residues in the CDR3. V lost 2 bases, J lost 0 bases, and 8 bases lay in between. This CDR3 is CASSLIRSSYNEQFF. The CDR3 DNA follows: TGTGCCAGCAGCTTAATCCGTAGCTCCTACAATGAGCAGTTCTTC.

This clonotype appeared many times. V and J are TRBV16 and TRBJ2-3, with 10 bases fitting TRBD1. Germline CDR1 reads KGHSY; CDR2 reads FQNENV. This CDR3 comprises 15 residues. Trimming removed 4 bases from V and 6 bases from J; junction bases left unmatched: 7. The CDR3 DNA is TGTGCCAGCAGCCGATCGGGACAGGGGAGCGATACGCAGTATTTT. It is translated as CASSRSGQGSDTQYF.

This clonotype came up many times. As the CDR3 is not closed by the conserved phenylalanine or tryptophan, this likely results from a read error. The DNA is left out, because the CDR3 cannot be placed on it with certainty; the CDR3 is given as TCRdb lists it. The CDR3 protein is CASRPPTGAPTN. The chain employs TRBV6-6 and TRBJ2-1; the table assigns TRBD1, which was not confirmed against the DNA. Germline V CDR1 and CDR2: MNHNY, SVGAGI (reference sequence). The CDR3 sequence runs 12 residues, both termini included.

The chain couples TRBV3-1 to TRBJ2-1; weak D call: TRBD1 (5 bases). Germline values: CDR1 LGHDT, CDR2 YNNKEL (reference sequence). The V end was cut by 4 bases, the J end by 10 bases, with 20 bases between. The CDR3 runs 15 residues. The CDR3 coding sequence is TGTGCCAGCAGCCCCCCGGCCGGCAGGGTGCGGGAGCAGTTCTTC. It encodes CASSPPAGRVREQFF.

This clonotype came up many times. V gene TRBV4-2 combines with J gene TRBJ2-1, with D possibly TRBD1 on 5 matching bases. Germline-derived CDR1 and CDR2 are LGHNA and YNFKEQ. Trimming removed 0 bases at V and 12 bases at J, with 9 bases between. The CDR3 is 12 amino acids. Here the CDR3 reads CASSQDQGGQFF. DNA for the CDR3: TGTGCCAGCAGCCAAGATCAGGGTGGGCAGTTCTTC.